This T cell receptor beta chain was retrieved from a study of blood T cell repertoires in COVID-19. The CDR3 runs 14 residues. Germline lookup yields CDR1 MNHEY and CDR2 SVGAGI. The V gene end was trimmed by 6 bases and the J gene end by 9 bases; junction bases not matched to a gene: 11. Sequencing was performed with immunoSEQ multiplex PCR; in TCRdb, only in-frame clones are kept and a portion is missing. Of 90,000 to 100,000 clones in the sample, more than 65% were seen once. This TCR derives from a woman older than 75 with acute or convalescent COVID-19. Specimen: peripheral blood. This sequence joins TRBV6-5 and TRBJ2-1, with TRBD2 matching over 7 bases. The CDR3 sequence is CASRTPGREAEQFF. The CDR3 coding sequence is TGTGCCAGCAGGACTCCGGGGAGGGAGGCTGAGCAGTTCTTC.